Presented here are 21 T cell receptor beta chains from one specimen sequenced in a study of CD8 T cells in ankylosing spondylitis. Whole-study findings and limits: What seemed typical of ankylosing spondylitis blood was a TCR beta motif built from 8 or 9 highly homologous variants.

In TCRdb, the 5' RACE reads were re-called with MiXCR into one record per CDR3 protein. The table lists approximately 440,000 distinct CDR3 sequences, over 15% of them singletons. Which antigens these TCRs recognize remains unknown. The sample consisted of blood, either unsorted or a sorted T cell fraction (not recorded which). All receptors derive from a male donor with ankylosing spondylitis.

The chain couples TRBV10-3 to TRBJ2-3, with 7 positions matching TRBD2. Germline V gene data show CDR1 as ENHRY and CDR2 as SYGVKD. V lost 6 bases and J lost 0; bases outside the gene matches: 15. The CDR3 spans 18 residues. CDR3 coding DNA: TGTGCCATCAGGGATGGACTAGGCCGACACTCTAGCACAGATACGCAGTATTTT. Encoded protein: CAIRDGLGRHSSTDTQYF.

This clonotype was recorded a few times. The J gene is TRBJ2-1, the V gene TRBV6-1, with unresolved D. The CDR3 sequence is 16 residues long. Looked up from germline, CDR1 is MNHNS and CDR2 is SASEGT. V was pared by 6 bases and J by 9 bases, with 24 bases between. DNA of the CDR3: TGTGCCAGCAGCCTAAATTGGCGCCCCCCCCCCGCTGAGCAGTTCTTC. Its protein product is CASSLNWRPPPAEQFF.

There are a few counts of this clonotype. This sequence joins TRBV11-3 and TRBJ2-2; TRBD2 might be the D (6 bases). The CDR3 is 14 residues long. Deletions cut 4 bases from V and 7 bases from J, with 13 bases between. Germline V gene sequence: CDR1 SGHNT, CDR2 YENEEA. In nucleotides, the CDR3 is TGTGCCAGCAGCTCAGGAGGGGTTGGCGGGGAGCTGTTTTTT. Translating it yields CASSSGGVGGELFF.

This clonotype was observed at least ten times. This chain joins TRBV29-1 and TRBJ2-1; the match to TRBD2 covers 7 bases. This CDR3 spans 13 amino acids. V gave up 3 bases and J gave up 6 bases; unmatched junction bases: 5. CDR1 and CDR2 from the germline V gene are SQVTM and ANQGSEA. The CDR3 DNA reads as TGCAGCGTTGATTACCTAGCGGCCAATGAGCAGTTCTTC. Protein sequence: CSVDYLAANEQFF.

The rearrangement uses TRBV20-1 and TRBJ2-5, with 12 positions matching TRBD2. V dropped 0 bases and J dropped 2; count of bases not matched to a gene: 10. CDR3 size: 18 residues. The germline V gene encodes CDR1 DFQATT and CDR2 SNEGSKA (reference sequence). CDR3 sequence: CSARDQGLAGHPQETQYF. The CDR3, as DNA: TGCAGTGCTAGAGATCAAGGACTAGCGGGACACCCTCAAGAGACCCAGTACTTC.

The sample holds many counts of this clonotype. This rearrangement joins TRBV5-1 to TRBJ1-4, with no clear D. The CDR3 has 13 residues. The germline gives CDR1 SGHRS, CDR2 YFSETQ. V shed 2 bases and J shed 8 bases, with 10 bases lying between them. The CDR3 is CASSLGGYEKLFF. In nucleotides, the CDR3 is TGCGCCAGCAGCTTAGGTGGCTACGAAAAACTGTTTTTT.

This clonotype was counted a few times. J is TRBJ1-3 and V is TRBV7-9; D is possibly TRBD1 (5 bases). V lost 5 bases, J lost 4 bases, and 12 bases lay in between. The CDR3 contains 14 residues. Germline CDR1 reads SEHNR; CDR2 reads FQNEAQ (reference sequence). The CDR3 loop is CASSPVGRGNTIYF. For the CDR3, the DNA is TGTGCCAGCAGCCCCGTGGGGCGAGGAAACACCATATATTTT.

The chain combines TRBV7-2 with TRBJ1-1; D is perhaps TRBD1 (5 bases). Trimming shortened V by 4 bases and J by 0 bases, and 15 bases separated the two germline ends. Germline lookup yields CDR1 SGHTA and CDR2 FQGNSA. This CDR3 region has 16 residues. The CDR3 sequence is CASSSFPGLLNTEAFF. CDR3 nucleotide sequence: TGTGCCAGCAGCTCCTTCCCGGGACTTCTGAACACTGAAGCTTTCTTT. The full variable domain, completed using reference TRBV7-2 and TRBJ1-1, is GAGVSQSPSNKVTEKGKDVELRCDPISGHTALYWYRQSLGQGLEFLIYFQGNSAPDKSGLPSDRFSAERTGGSVSTLTIQRTQQEDSAVYLCASSSFPGLLNTEAFFGQGTRLTVV.

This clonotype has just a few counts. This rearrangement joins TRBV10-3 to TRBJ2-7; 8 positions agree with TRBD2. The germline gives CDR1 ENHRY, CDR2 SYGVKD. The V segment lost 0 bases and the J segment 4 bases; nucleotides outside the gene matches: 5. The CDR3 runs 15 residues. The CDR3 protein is CAISESESGRYEQYF. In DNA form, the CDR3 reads TGTGCCATCAGTGAGTCCGAGAGCGGGAGATACGAGCAGTACTTC.

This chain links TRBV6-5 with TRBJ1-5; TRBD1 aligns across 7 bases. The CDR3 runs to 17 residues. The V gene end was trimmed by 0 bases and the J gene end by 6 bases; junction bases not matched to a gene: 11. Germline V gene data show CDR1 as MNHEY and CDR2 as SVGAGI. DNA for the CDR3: TGTGCCAGCAGTTACTCAACTGGAGGGGGCAGCTCTCAGCCCCAGCATTTT. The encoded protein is CASSYSTGGGSSQPQHF.

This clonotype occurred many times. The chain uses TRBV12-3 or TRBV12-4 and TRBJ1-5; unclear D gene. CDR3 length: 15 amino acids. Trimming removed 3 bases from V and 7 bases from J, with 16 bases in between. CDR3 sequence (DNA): TGTGCCAGCAGTTTCGGACCCGTACGAGGGCAGCCCCAGCATTTT. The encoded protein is CASSFGPVRGQPQHF.

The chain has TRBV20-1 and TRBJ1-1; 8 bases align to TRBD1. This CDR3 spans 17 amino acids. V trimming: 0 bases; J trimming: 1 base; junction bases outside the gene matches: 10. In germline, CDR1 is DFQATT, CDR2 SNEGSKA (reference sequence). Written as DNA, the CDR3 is TGCAGTGCTAGAGATGGGGCACAGGGGGGGACGAACACTGAAGCTTTCTTT. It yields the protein CSARDGAQGGTNTEAFF.

CDR3 region: CASSTESARNTGELFF. CDR3 DNA sequence: TGTGCCAGCAGCACCGAGTCGGCCCGAAACACCGGGGAGCTGTTTTTT. The J gene is TRBJ2-2, the V gene TRBV7-9; unclear D gene. CDR1 is SEHNR and CDR2 is FQNEAQ in the germline V gene (reference sequence). The CDR3 contains 16 residues. Between the trimmed V and J ends, which lost 5 bases and 2 bases, there was a span of 15 bases.

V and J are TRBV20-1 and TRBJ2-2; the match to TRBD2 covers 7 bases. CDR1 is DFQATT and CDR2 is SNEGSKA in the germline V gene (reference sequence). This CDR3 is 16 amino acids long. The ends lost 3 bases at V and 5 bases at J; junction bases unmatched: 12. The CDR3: CSASDGAGVETGELFF. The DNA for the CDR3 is TGCAGTGCTAGTGATGGCGCGGGGGTAGAGACCGGGGAGCTGTTTTTT.

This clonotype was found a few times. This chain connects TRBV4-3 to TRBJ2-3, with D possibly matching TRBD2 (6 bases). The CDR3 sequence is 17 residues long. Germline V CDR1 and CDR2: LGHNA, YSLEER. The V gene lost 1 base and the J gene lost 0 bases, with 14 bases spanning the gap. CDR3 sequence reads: CASSQGVGLASTDTQYF. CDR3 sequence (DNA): TGCGCCAGCAGCCAAGGGGTTGGGCTAGCGAGCACAGATACGCAGTATTTT.

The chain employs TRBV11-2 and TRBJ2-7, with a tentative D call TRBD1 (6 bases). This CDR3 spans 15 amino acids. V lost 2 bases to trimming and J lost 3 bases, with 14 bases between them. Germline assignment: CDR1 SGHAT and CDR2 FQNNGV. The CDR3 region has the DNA TGTGCCAGCAGCTTAATACCGGGACAAGTCTACGAGCAGTACTTC. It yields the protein CASSLIPGQVYEQYF.

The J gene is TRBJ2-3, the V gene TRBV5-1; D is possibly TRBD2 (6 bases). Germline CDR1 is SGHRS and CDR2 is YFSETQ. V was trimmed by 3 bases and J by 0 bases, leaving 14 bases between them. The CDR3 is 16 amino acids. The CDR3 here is CASSSPTGGSTDTQYF. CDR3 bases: TGCGCCAGCAGCTCTCCTACTGGGGGGAGCACAGATACGCAGTATTTT.

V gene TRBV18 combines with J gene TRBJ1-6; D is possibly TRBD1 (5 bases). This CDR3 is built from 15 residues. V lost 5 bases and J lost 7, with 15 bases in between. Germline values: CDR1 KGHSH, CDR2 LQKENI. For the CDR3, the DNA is TGTGCCAGCTCATCCGGGCCAGGGCAAAATTCACCCCTCCACTTT. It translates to CASSSGPGQNSPLHF. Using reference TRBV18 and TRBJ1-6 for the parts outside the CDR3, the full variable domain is NAGVMQNPRHLVRRRGQEARLRCSPMKGHSHVYWYRQLPEEGLKFMVYLQKENIIDESGMPKERFSAEFPKEGPSILRIQQVVRGDSAAYFCASSSGPGQNSPLHFGNGTRLTVT.

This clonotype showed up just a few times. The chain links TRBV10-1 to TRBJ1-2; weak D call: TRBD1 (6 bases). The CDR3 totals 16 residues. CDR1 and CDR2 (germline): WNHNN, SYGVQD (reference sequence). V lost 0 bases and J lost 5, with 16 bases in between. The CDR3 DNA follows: TGCGCCAGCAGTGAGTCCGTCGACTCTACAGGGTATGGCTACACCTTC. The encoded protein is CASSESVDSTGYGYTF.

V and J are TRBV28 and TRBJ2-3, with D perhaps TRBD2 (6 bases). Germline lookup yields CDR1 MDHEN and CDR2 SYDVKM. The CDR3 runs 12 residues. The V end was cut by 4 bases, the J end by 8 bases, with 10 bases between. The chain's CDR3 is CASSSGLLTQYF. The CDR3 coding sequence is TGTGCCAGCAGTTCGGGACTCCTTACGCAGTATTTT.

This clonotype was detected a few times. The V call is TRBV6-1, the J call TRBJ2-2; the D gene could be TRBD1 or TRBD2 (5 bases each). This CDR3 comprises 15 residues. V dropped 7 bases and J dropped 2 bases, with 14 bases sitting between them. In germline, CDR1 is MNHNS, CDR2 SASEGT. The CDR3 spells CASNFARGNTGELFF. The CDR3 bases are TGTGCCAGCAACTTTGCGAGGGGAAACACCGGGGAGCTGTTTTTT.